Following are 16 T cell receptor beta chains from one sample sequenced in a study of vaccination effects on CD4 cells after COVID-19. These receptors' antigens are unknown. Data came from immunoSEQ multiplex PCR; TCRdb stores just in-frame clones and leaves some out. The table has 57,000 or so clones, about four fifths seen once; the top ten hold 4.3%. Researchers isolated CD4+ T cells once approximately eleven days of culture had elapsed. Two doses of BNT162b2 or mRNA-1273 vaccine were administered to participants. The starting material was CD4+ T cells from PBMCs cultured without peptide, obtained after COVID-19 vaccination. The receptor source for this set is a human donor who received a COVID-19 vaccine.

The chain carries TRBV6-5 and TRBJ1-3, with no clear D. V was cut by 2 bases and J by 4 bases, with 9 bases left in between. This CDR3 contains 14 residues. CDR1 and CDR2 from the germline V gene are MNHEY and SVGAGI. CDR3 coding DNA: TGTGCCAGCAGTTACGGGGTCAGGGGAAACACCATATATTTT. This codes for CASSYGVRGNTIYF.

The V call is TRBV10-3, the J call TRBJ2-7, with TRBD1 matching over 10 bases. The CDR3 has 16 amino acids. The trim removed 4 bases at V and 4 bases at J, leaving 10 bases unmatched. Germline V lookup: CDR1 ENHRY, CDR2 SYGVKD. The CDR3 sequence: CAISGSGRDRGYEQYF. For the CDR3, the DNA is TGTGCCATCAGTGGGTCAGGAAGGGACAGGGGTTACGAGCAGTACTTC.

V is TRBV9 and J is TRBJ1-2; TRBD1 might be the D (5 bases). V lost 0 bases, J lost 2 bases, and 8 bases lay in between. The CDR3 is 14 residues long. Germline values: CDR1 SGDLS, CDR2 YYNGEE. The CDR3: CASSVGGENYGYTF. In DNA form, the CDR3 reads TGTGCCAGCAGCGTAGGGGGGGAAAACTATGGCTACACCTTC.

The genes are TRBV12-3 or TRBV12-4 and TRBJ1-5, with no clear D. The ends were cut back, 6 bases at V and 10 bases at J, with 16 bases in the middle. The CDR3 covers 13 residues. The CDR3 coding sequence is TGTGCCAGCAGCCCTCGGACCCCGGGCCCCCAGCATTTT. Translating gives CASSPRTPGPQHF.

This chain connects TRBV5-4 to TRBJ1-1; possible D gene TRBD1, 5 bases. This CDR3 is built from 15 residues. The V gene lost 0 bases and the J gene lost 3 bases, with 12 bases spanning the gap. Germline lookup yields CDR1 SGHNT and CDR2 YYREEE (reference sequence). The CDR3, as DNA: TGTGCCAGCAGCTTGGCCTCCAGAGGGGACACTGAAGCTTTCTTT. It is translated as CASSLASRGDTEAFF.

This rearrangement joins TRBV7-8 to TRBJ2-1; weak D call: TRBD1 (6 bases). Per the germline V gene, CDR1 is SGHVS and CDR2 is FQNEAQ. This CDR3 has 17 amino acids. Trimming left V 2 bases short and J 5 bases short, with 19 bases between. The CDR3 region is CASSLLGGPNTNNEQFF. The CDR3 nucleotides read TGTGCCAGCAGCTTATTAGGGGGACCCAACACAAACAATGAGCAGTTCTTC.

CDR3 nucleotide sequence: TGTGCCAGCAGCCAAACACTAGCGGTTACCGGGGAGCTGTTTTTT. Amino acid sequence: CASSQTLAVTGELFF. This sequence joins TRBV3-1 (or the pseudogene TRBV3-2) and TRBJ2-2; TRBD2 matches at 8 bases. J lost 5 bases, V lost 2 bases, and 4 bases had no gene match. The CDR3 is 15 amino acids. Germline V gives CDR1 LGHDT, CDR2 YNNKEL (reference sequence).

The V and J genes are TRBV7-2 and TRBJ2-1; unclear D gene. V dropped 3 bases and J dropped 5 bases, with 20 bases sitting between them. This CDR3 contains 17 residues. The V gene's germline CDR1 is SGHTA and CDR2 FQGNSA. The CDR3 spells CASSLTLIGTNHNEQFF. The CDR3 DNA reads as TGTGCCAGCAGCTTGACCCTGATTGGAACTAACCACAATGAGCAGTTCTTC.

J is TRBJ2-1 and V is TRBV20-1; no firm D call. The germline V gene encodes CDR1 DFQATT and CDR2 SNEGSKA (reference sequence). CDR3 length equals 15 residues. Trimming took off 3 bases at V and 2 bases at J, with 14 bases between the two ends. As DNA, the CDR3 is TGCAGTGCTAGTGAGACTCCGAACGCCTACAATGAGCAGTTCTTC. Amino acid sequence: CSASETPNAYNEQFF.

The J gene is TRBJ2-5, the V gene TRBV5-1; a possible D gene is TRBD2 (6 bases). There are 12 residues in the CDR3. Trimming took 7 bases from V and 2 from J, leaving 9 bases between them. The V gene's germline CDR1 is SGHRS and CDR2 YFSETQ. The CDR3: CASRGLQETQYF. CDR3 DNA: TGCGCCAGCCGCGGACTACAAGAGACCCAGTACTTC.

The chain carries TRBV7-2 and TRBJ2-7, with D possibly being TRBD2 (6 bases). The CDR3 has 15 residues. From germline, CDR1 is SGHTA and CDR2 FQGNSA. Trimming cost V 5 bases and J 2 bases, with 16 bases left between them. This CDR3 is CASSREGPGAYEQYF. CDR3 coding DNA: TGTGCCAGCAGCCGTGAAGGACCGGGAGCCTACGAGCAGTACTTC.

This clone was seen a few times. The chain links TRBV7-9 to TRBJ1-6, with 9 nucleotides matching TRBD1. The CDR3 has 17 residues. J lost 9 bases, V lost 5 bases, and 14 bases had no gene match. In germline, CDR1 is SEHNR, CDR2 FQNEAQ (reference sequence). The CDR3 region has the DNA TGTGCCAGCAGCGCGGGACAGGGAGGACATATGAGTTCACCCCTCCACTTT. Its protein is CASSAGQGGHMSSPLHF.

This clone was recorded a few times. The V call is TRBV19, the J call TRBJ2-2; perhaps TRBD1 as D (5 bases). CDR3 length: 15 amino acids. Germline V CDR1 and CDR2: LNHDA, SQIVND (reference sequence). Deletions cut 6 bases from V and 1 base from J, with 12 bases between. CDR3 bases: TGTGCCAGTAGACTAACAGGACAGAACACCGGGGAGCTGTTTTTT. Amino acid sequence: CASRLTGQNTGELFF.

This clone was seen once. The rearrangement links TRBV7-2 to TRBJ1-3; D ambiguous. The CDR3 covers 12 residues. V was pared by 1 base and J by 8 bases, with 6 bases between. Per the germline V gene, CDR1 is SGHTA and CDR2 is FQGNSA. CDR3 sequence reads: CASSLGEYTIYF. In DNA, the CDR3 is TGTGCCAGCAGCTTAGGGGAATACACCATATATTTT. The full variable domain, rest sourced from reference TRBV7-2 and TRBJ1-3, is GAGVSQSPSNKVTEKGKDVELRCDPISGHTALYWYRQSLGQGLEFLIYFQGNSAPDKSGLPSDRFSAERTGGSVSTLTIQRTQQEDSAVYLCASSLGEYTIYFGEGSWLTVV.

The genes are TRBV6-4 and TRBJ2-2, with no clear D. This CDR3 is 16 amino acids long. Germline lookup yields CDR1 MRHNA and CDR2 SNTAGT. Deletions cut 5 bases from V and 4 bases from J, with 17 bases between. In DNA, the CDR3 is TGTGCCAGCAGTCCAACGGCCGAACGTTCCACCGGGGAGCTGTTTTTT. It yields the protein CASSPTAERSTGELFF.

The genes are TRBV13 and TRBJ1-3; D remains unclear. The CDR3 covers 15 residues. CDR1 is PRHDT and CDR2 is FYEKMQ in the germline V gene (reference sequence). Trimming took off 5 bases at V and 0 bases at J, with 11 bases between the two ends. This chain's CDR3 is CASSAAQLSGNTIYF. The CDR3 nucleotides are TGTGCCAGCAGCGCCGCACAGCTCTCTGGAAACACCATATATTTT.